This entry lists 18 T cell receptor beta chains sequenced from one sample in a study of T cell responses to AZD1222 COVID-19 vaccine listed by TCRdb under 2021. Taken with the paper, the label for time point translates to: baseline before first vaccination. Explained via the paper, the treatment or condition label denotes: meningococcal conjugate vaccine given as trial control. The library was built by means of the immunoSEQ multiplex PCR assay. Imported from immuneACCESS, the table was reduced by TCRdb to in-frame sequences with V and J called. These copies leave out some clones; in studies compared against another copy, an unresolved V gene accounts for under half, and the cause of the remainder is not known. This sample lists 120,000 or so clones; over 75% were detected once. Jointly, the top ten make up around 20% of the sample. The sequencing used peripheral blood, collected on day 0 of MenACWY control vaccination. The receptors were gathered from an adult in good health.

The chain joins TRBV27 to TRBJ2-7; D possibly corresponds to TRBD2 (5 bases). Trimming took off 0 bases at V and 6 bases at J, with 15 bases between the two ends. The CDR3 spans 15 residues. The V gene's germline CDR1 is MNHEY and CDR2 SMNVEV (reference sequence). CDR3 in amino acids: CASSLSGATPGEQYF. The CDR3 DNA is TGTGCCAGCAGTTTATCGGGAGCCACCCCTGGCGAGCAGTACTTC.

This chain connects TRBV9 to TRBJ2-3, with 9 bases aligning to TRBD2. Germline V gene data show CDR1 as SGDLS and CDR2 as YYNGEE. The V segment lost 0 bases and the J segment 7 bases; nucleotides outside the gene matches: 6. The CDR3 runs 15 residues. The CDR3 bases are TGTGCCAGCAGCGTAGGCGGGGGGGAGACCCATACGCAGTATTTT. Protein product: CASSVGGGETHTQYF.

The chain links TRBV6-1 to TRBJ1-1; D unclear. The CDR3 spans 14 residues. V was trimmed by 2 bases and J by 3 bases, leaving 10 bases between them. Per germline, CDR1 MNHNS and CDR2 SASEGT. Here the CDR3 reads CASSETNRDTEAFF. For the CDR3, the DNA is TGTGCCAGCAGTGAAACAAACCGGGACACTGAAGCTTTCTTT.

CDR3 DNA: TGTGCCACCAGTGACCGGACGGGGGAGGGGCTCTACGAGCAGTACTTC. Its translation: CATSDRTGEGLYEQYF. The J gene is TRBJ2-7, the V gene TRBV24-1, with TRBD2 identical over 7 bases. This CDR3 spans 16 amino acids. Germline values: CDR1 KGHDR, CDR2 SFDVKD. V lost 4 bases, J lost 3 bases, and 11 bases stayed unmatched.

The chain combines TRBV5-1 with TRBJ2-3, with TRBD2 identical over 8 bases. V shed 3 bases and J 8 bases; nucleotides not matched to a gene: 8. This CDR3 is built from 14 residues. Germline V CDR1 and CDR2: SGHRS, YFSETQ. CDR3 region: CASSSGTRSFTQYF. Written as DNA, the CDR3 is TGCGCCAGCAGCTCCGGGACTAGGAGTTTTACGCAGTATTTT. The variable domain in full, completed from reference TRBV5-1 and TRBJ2-3, reads KAGVTQTPRYLIKTRGQQVTLSCSPISGHRSVSWYQQTPGQGLQFLFEYFSETQRNKGNFPGRFSGRQFSNSRSEMNVSTLELGDSALYLCASSSGTRSFTQYFGPGTRLTVL.

The chain couples TRBV4-2 to TRBJ1-4; TRBD1 is a possible D gene (5 bases). From germline, CDR1 is LGHNA and CDR2 YNFKEQ. This CDR3 spans 15 amino acids. V lost 4 bases and J lost 8, with 17 bases in between. This CDR3 is CASSRTDGAGEKLFF. In DNA form, the CDR3 reads TGTGCCAGCAGCCGGACCGACGGGGCGGGGGAAAAACTGTTTTTT.

This clone was observed once. The chain carries TRBV18 and TRBJ1-1; 7 bases agree with TRBD1. Germline CDR1 and CDR2: KGHSH and LQKENI. The V gene end was trimmed by 3 bases and the J gene end by 11 bases; junction bases not matched to a gene: 6. CDR3 size: 12 residues. This CDR3 is CASSPRTGVAFF. In DNA, the CDR3 is TGTGCCAGCTCACCCCGCACAGGGGTCGCTTTCTTT.

The V and J genes are TRBV6-5 and TRBJ1-1; TRBD1 agrees at 8 bases. After removal of 7 bases from V and 5 bases from J, the junction contained 12 bases not matched to a gene. The germline V gene has CDR1 MNHEY and CDR2 SVGAGI. This CDR3 region has 15 residues. The CDR3 DNA reads as TGTGCCAGCACAAGAGGACAGGGAAGGCGGACTGAAGCTTTCTTT. It yields the protein CASTRGQGRRTEAFF.

V is TRBV27 and J is TRBJ1-5; D gene unclear. The CDR3 length is 13 residues. The germline V gene encodes CDR1 MNHEY and CDR2 SMNVEV (reference sequence). The V end lost 6 bases, the J end lost 6 bases, and 12 bases lay between the germline ends. CDR3: CASRVGVGQPQHF. CDR3 in DNA: TGTGCCAGCAGGGTCGGGGTGGGTCAGCCCCAGCATTTT.

This chain connects TRBV9 to TRBJ2-5, with TRBD2 matching over 10 bases. This CDR3 comprises 15 residues. V was pared by 0 bases and J by 5 bases, with 4 bases of the junction left unmatched. Germline assignment: CDR1 SGDLS and CDR2 YYNGEE. This chain's CDR3 is CASSVAAGGGETQYF. CDR3 DNA: TGTGCCAGCAGCGTAGCAGCGGGAGGGGGGGAGACCCAGTACTTC.

V is TRBV19 and J is TRBJ2-1, with 11 bases lining up with TRBD2. The CDR3 consists of 16 residues. CDR1 is LNHDA, CDR2 SQIVND, per germline (reference sequence). Unmatched junction bases numbered 8, after V lost 5 bases and J lost 5 bases. CDR3 loop: CASSDLAGGFDNEQFF. The CDR3 DNA is TGTGCCAGTAGTGACCTAGCGGGAGGCTTTGACAATGAGCAGTTCTTC.

This chain joins TRBV30 and TRBJ1-2; D remains unclear. The CDR3 has 15 residues. The V end lost 2 bases, the J end lost 2 bases, and 15 bases lay between the germline ends. The germline gives CDR1 GTSNPN, CDR2 SVGIG (reference sequence). The CDR3 loop reads CAWSSSDKPNYGYTF. CDR3 DNA: TGTGCCTGGAGTTCTAGTGATAAGCCAAACTATGGCTACACCTTC.

The gene calls are TRBV7-8 and TRBJ2-5; 7 bases map to TRBD2. CDR1 is SGHVS and CDR2 is FQNEAQ in the germline V gene. Losses at the gene ends were 6 bases for V and 6 bases for J; bases not matched to a gene: 13. The CDR3 has 15 amino acids. This CDR3 reads CASSREGGRGKTQYF. DNA of the CDR3: TGTGCCAGCAGTAGAGAGGGAGGGCGGGGAAAGACCCAGTACTTC.

The chain employs TRBV6-2 or TRBV6-3 and TRBJ2-7; no reliable D call. The CDR3 is made up of 13 amino acids. V was pared by 5 bases and J by 2 bases, with 10 bases between. Germline V gene sequence: CDR1 MNHEY, CDR2 SVGEGT. The chain's CDR3 is CASSRTGPYEQYF. The CDR3 region has the DNA TGTGCCAGCAGTCGAACTGGACCCTACGAGCAGTACTTC.

The rearrangement joins TRBV5-6 to TRBJ2-3; 7 nucleotides align to TRBD2. V lost 0 bases, J lost 0 bases, and 1 base stayed unmatched. Germline V CDR1 and CDR2: SGHDT, YYEEEE. This CDR3 has 15 amino acids. CDR3 coding DNA: TGTGCCAGCAGCTTGGCGGGACTAAGCACAGATACGCAGTATTTT. Residues: CASSLAGLSTDTQYF.

The chain carries TRBV19 and TRBJ1-5, with 9 bases aligning to TRBD1. Germline V CDR1 and CDR2: LNHDA, SQIVND (reference sequence). This CDR3 is 16 amino acids long. J was trimmed by 6 bases and V by 6 bases; bases with no gene match: 12. Here the CDR3 DNA reads TGTGCCAGTAGGCGTCCCGGGACAGGGAATCGTCAGCCCCAGCATTTT. It is translated as CASRRPGTGNRQPQHF.

The rearrangement links TRBV6-5 to TRBJ1-5; no reliable D call. The length of the CDR3 is 15 residues. V was shortened by 4 bases and J by 0 bases, with 10 bases between the two germline ends. In germline, CDR1 is MNHEY, CDR2 SVGAGI. CDR3 residues: CASSSVRGSNQPQHF. For the CDR3, the DNA is TGTGCCAGCAGTTCTGTAAGAGGTAGCAATCAGCCCCAGCATTTT.

The rearrangement joins TRBV28 to TRBJ1-5; no firm D call. Germline CDR1 reads MDHEN; CDR2 reads SYDVKM. Trimming shortened V by 3 bases and J by 1 base, and 7 bases separated the two germline ends. This CDR3 comprises 14 residues. The CDR3 DNA is TGTGCCAGCAGTTTGGTAGAGAGCAATCAGCCCCAGCATTTT. Translating gives CASSLVESNQPQHF.